This T cell receptor beta chain was identified during a study of somatic mutations in cytotoxic T cells in rheumatoid arthritis. Looking at the study overall: Certain V beta antibody-stained T-cell populations, V beta1+ cells sequenced for TCRB among them, were flow-sorted to nearly 100% purity. Study-level results: The study found no significant difference in CD8+ T-cell clonality between rheumatoid arthritis patients and age-matched healthy controls.

A remark on this clone: Antigen unknown.

Purity of the CD4+ and CD8+ cells, isolated by positive magnetic bead selection, was checked by flow cytometry. Some clones are missing from TCRdb's copy, which holds only in-frame ones; the method was immunoSEQ multiplex PCR. The sample lists around 20,000 clones, under 85% seen once, with about a tenth in the top ten. Germline CDR1 ENHRY, CDR2 SYGVKD. Trimming at V came to 6 bases and at J to 6 bases, leaving 8 bases not matched to a gene. The CDR3 is 15 residues long. The chain employs TRBV10-3 and TRBJ2-2, with 9 positions matching TRBD1. The sequenced sample consisted of CD8+ T cells sorted from blood. The receptor's source is a man between 18 and 35 years old with rheumatoid arthritis. The CDR3 spells CAIRETDRGAGELFF. The CDR3 DNA is TGTGCCATCAGGGAGACGGACAGGGGAGCCGGGGAGCTGTTTTTT.